This T cell receptor (beta chain) emerged from a study of beta chain features in type 1 diabetes. Concerning this clone: Antigen specificity is unknown.

Germline V gene lookup returns CDR1 LGHNA and CDR2 YSLEER. The CDR3 sequence is 15 residues long. The ends lost 0 bases at V and 6 bases at J; junction bases unmatched: 5. Using CD45RO/CCR7/CD25/CD127/CD95/CD27, CD4+ naive, central memory, regulatory and stem cell-like memory cells were sorted. Broader study findings: When Type 1 diabetes patients were examined, their TCRB CDR3s proved moderately but significantly shorter in all four CD4+ subsets.

Expressed TCRB transcripts were sequenced because the isolated RNA had all been reverse transcribed beforehand. The table came from immunoSEQ multiplex PCR; TCRdb's copy has only in-frame clones and leaves some out. Among 200,000 to 250,000 clones, 16% were seen once, and the ten largest hold about 0.085%. The clonotype originates from a man in his thirties or forties with type 1 diabetes. Sequenced: naive CD4+ T cells from blood. The chain employs TRBV4-3 and TRBJ1-5, with 7 positions matching TRBD1. The CDR3 sequence: CASSQDRQGGQPQHF. As DNA, the CDR3 is TGCGCCAGCAGCCAAGATCGACAGGGCGGTCAGCCCCAGCATTTT.